These T cell receptor beta chains were read from a single sample in a study of blood T cell repertoires in COVID-19. Profiling relied on immunoSEQ multiplex PCR, and the TCRdb table lists in-frame clones only, not all of them. The sample contains more than 200,000 clones, around 82% of which appear only once. Sample: peripheral blood. These receptors were collected from a woman between 45 and 60 years old with acute or convalescent COVID-19. Each CDR3 is given with its conserved first and last residue. D genes are given only for firm matches. Not every row has a clone size; where given, it reads once, few, many or a size class.

d_call j_call clone_size v_call cdr3_nt cdr3_aa
NA TRBJ2-1 NA TRBV7-9 TGTGCCAGCAGCTTAATCGCCCTGGGGGGTGAGCAGTTCTTC CASSLIALGGEQFF
NA TRBJ2-7 NA TRBV27 TGTGCCAGCAGTTTATCCGGGTCCTACGAGCAGTACTTC CASSLSGSYEQYF
NA TRBJ2-5 NA TRBV6-1 TGTGCCAGCAGTGAAGGGCTGCAAGAGACCCAGTACTTC CASSEGLQETQYF
NA TRBJ2-1 NA TRBV11-2 TGTGCCAGCAGCAAAGGGGGAGATTACAATGAGCAGTTCTTC CASSKGGDYNEQFF
TRBD1 TRBJ1-2 NA TRBV28 TGTGCCAGCAGTCCCGACAGGGTTGGCTACACCTTC CASSPDRVGYTF
NA TRBJ2-7 NA TRBV5-6 TGTGCCAGCAGCTTGGTTGGGGGGGGCACCTACGAGCAGTACTTC CASSLVGGGTYEQYF
NA TRBJ1-1 once TRBV9 TGTGCCAGCAGCGTAGACCAGGGGTGGAACACTGAAGCTTTCTTT CASSVDQGWNTEAFF
NA TRBJ1-5 NA TRBV24-1 TGTGCCGCCCCGGGGGTTATCAATCAGCCCCAGCATTTT CAAPGVINQPQHF
NA TRBJ2-5 once TRBV29-1 TGCAGCGTTGAAGCGGCGGCAAAAGAGACCCAGTACTTC CSVEAAAKETQYF
NA TRBJ2-3 NA TRBV15 TGTGCCACCAGCAGAGATGATCCGCGGGCAGATACGCAGTATTTT CATSRDDPRADTQYF
NA TRBJ1-4 NA TRBV12-5 TGTGCTAGCGCTTTGGGAGGGGCAGGGGATGAAAAACTGTTTTTT CASALGGAGDEKLFF
TRBD1 TRBJ2-7 NA TRBV6-1 TGTGCCAGCAGTGAAGTAAACAGGGGTTACGAGCAGTACTTC CASSEVNRGYEQYF
NA TRBJ2-4 NA TRBV27 TGTGCCAGCAACCCGACAGGGACTCTCGGTCGGGCCAAAAACATTCAGTACTTC CASNPTGTLGRAKNIQYF
TRBD1 TRBJ2-7 NA TRBV7-2 TGTGCCAGCAGCTTACAGGGGACAGGACGATACGAGCAGTACTTC CASSLQGTGRYEQYF
TRBD2 TRBJ2-2 NA TRBV5-1 TGCGCCAGCCCTACTAGCGGCGGGGAGCTGTTTTTT CASPTSGGELFF
TRBD1 TRBJ1-2 NA TRBV15 TGTGCCACCAGCAGAAAGACAGGGGGTTATGGCTACACCTTC CATSRKTGGYGYTF
TRBD2 TRBJ2-1 NA TRBV3-1/TRBV3-2 TGTGCCAGCAGCCCCCTAGGAGCGGGAGTTGGTTATGAGCAGTTCTTC CASSPLGAGVGYEQFF
TRBD2 TRBJ2-1 NA TRBV9 TGTGCCAGCAGCGTCAGCGGGATCAATGAGCAGTTCTTC CASSVSGINEQFF
TRBD1 TRBJ1-5 NA TRBV27 TGTGCCAGCAGTTTTAGGGGGACAGGGTCCTCTCTCAATCAGCCCCAGCATTTT CASSFRGTGSSLNQPQHF
TRBD1 TRBJ2-5 NA TRBV12-3/TRBV12-4 TGTGCGAGCACCAGGGGGCAAGAGACCCAGTACTTC CASTRGQETQYF
TRBD1 TRBJ1-2 NA TRBV5-6 TGTGCCAGCAGCTGGGACAGGAATAGTGGCTACACCTTC CASSWDRNSGYTF
NA TRBJ2-1 once TRBV6-5 TGTGCCAGCAGTTACGGGGGACTTGACTCCTACAATGAGCAGTTCTTC CASSYGGLDSYNEQFF
TRBD1 TRBJ1-2 NA TRBV3-1/TRBV3-2 TGTGCCAGCAGCCAGGCATCACAGGGGTGGGTAAATGGCTACACCTTC CASSQASQGWVNGYTF
TRBD1 TRBJ1-5 NA TRBV6-5 TGTGCCAGCACTACCTGGGGACAGGGGGAACAGCCCCAGCATTTT CASTTWGQGEQPQHF
TRBD2 TRBJ2-3 NA TRBV29-1 TGCAGCGTTGCCCCCGGGACTAGCGAGGGGGCGCAGTATTTT CSVAPGTSEGAQYF
TRBD2 TRBJ2-7 once TRBV4-1 TGCGCCAGCAGCCAAGATATTCGGAGACTAGCGGGAGCTTACTACGAGCAGTACTTC CASSQDIRRLAGAYYEQYF
NA TRBJ2-3 NA TRBV28 TGTGCCAGCAGCTCCCATGAGCGGTTCCTCACAGATACGCAGTATTTT CASSSHERFLTDTQYF
TRBD2 TRBJ2-1 NA TRBV27 TGTGCCAGCAGTTTAATGAATGTGGGACTAGATAACAATGAGCAGTTCTTC CASSLMNVGLDNNEQFF
TRBD1 TRBJ1-4 NA TRBV6-1 TGTGCCAGCAGTGATCGGGACAGGGGTAATGAAAAACTGTTTTTT CASSDRDRGNEKLFF
TRBD2 TRBJ2-5 few TRBV27 TGTGCCAGCAGAAGACTAGCGGGAGGGGGAGAGACCCAGTACTTC CASRRLAGGGETQYF
TRBD2 TRBJ2-3 NA TRBV29-1 TGCAGCGCTATACTAGCGACCGGCACAGATACGCAGTATTTT CSAILATGTDTQYF
NA TRBJ1-2 NA TRBV5-1 TGCGCCAGCAGCCTCACAGGGAGTAAAAACTATGGCTACACCTTC CASSLTGSKNYGYTF
NA TRBJ2-2 NA TRBV6-4 TGTGCCAGCAGTGACTCTCGCACCGGGGAGCTGTTTTTT CASSDSRTGELFF
TRBD1 TRBJ1-6 NA TRBV27 TGTGCCAGCAGTAAGGACAGGATACGTTCACCCCTCCACTTT CASSKDRIRSPLHF
NA TRBJ1-5 NA TRBV19 TGTGCCAGTAGTATTTCGGGGGAGATGCCCCAGCATTTT CASSISGEMPQHF
NA TRBJ2-3 NA TRBV29-1 TGCAGCGTGGGACACACAGATACGCAGTATTTT CSVGHTDTQYF
TRBD1 TRBJ1-2 few TRBV19 TGTGCCAGTAGTTGGAGACCGGGACAGGGTTTTAACGATGGCTACACCTTC CASSWRPGQGFNDGYTF
TRBD2 TRBJ2-7 NA TRBV30 TGTGCCTGGAGTGTGGGGGGGAGCTCCTACGAGCAGTACTTC CAWSVGGSSYEQYF
TRBD1 TRBJ2-7 NA TRBV10-2 TGCGCCAGCAGAACCGGGACAGGGTACCACGAGCAGTACTTC CASRTGTGYHEQYF
TRBD2 TRBJ2-3 NA TRBV4-1 TGCGCCAGCAGCCAAGTGGTGACTAGCGGGAGCACAGATACGCAGTATTTT CASSQVVTSGSTDTQYF